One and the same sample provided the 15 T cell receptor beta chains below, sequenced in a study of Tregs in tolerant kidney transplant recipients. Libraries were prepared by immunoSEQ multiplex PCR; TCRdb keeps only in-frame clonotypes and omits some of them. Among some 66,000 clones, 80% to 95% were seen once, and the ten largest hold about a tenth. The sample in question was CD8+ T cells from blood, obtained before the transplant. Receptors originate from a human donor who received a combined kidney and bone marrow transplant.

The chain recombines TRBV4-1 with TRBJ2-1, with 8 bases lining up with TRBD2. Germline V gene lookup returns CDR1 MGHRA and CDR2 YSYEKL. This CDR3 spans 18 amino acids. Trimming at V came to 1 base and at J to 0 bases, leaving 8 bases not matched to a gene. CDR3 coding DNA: TGCGCCAGCAGCCAAGTCTTAGCGGGATATGGCTCCTACAATGAGCAGTTCTTC. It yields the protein CASSQVLAGYGSYNEQFF.

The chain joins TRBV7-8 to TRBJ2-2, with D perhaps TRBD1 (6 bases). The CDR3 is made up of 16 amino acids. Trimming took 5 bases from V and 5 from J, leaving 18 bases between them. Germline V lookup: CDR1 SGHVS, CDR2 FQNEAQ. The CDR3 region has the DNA TGTGCCAGCAGCCCAGAAGGGGGAAGGGGAACCGGGGAGCTGTTTTTT. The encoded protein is CASSPEGGRGTGELFF.

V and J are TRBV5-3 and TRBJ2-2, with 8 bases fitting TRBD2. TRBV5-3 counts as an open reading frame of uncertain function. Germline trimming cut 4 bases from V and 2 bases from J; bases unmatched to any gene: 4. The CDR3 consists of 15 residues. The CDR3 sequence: CARSPGGDNTGELFF. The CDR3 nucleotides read TGTGCCAGAAGCCCCGGGGGGGATAACACCGGGGAGCTGTTTTTT.

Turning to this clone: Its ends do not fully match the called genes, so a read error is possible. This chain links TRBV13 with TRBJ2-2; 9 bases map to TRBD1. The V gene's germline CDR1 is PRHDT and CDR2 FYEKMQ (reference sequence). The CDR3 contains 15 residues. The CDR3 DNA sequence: TGTGCCAGCAGATTAGGACAGGGGAGCACCGGGGAGCTGTTTTTT. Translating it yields CASRLGQGSTGELFF.

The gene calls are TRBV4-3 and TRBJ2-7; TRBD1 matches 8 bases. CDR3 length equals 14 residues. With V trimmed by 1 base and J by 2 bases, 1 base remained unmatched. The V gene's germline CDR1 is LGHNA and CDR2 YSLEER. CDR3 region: CASSQAGGTYEQYF. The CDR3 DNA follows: TGCGCCAGCAGCCAAGCAGGGGGCACCTACGAGCAGTACTTC.

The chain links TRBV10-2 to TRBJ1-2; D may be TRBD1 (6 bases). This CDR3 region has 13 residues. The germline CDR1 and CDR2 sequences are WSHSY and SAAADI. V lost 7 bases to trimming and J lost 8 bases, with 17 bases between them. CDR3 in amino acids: CASNTGFARGYTF. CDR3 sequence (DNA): TGCGCCAGCAACACAGGGTTCGCTAGAGGCTACACCTTC.

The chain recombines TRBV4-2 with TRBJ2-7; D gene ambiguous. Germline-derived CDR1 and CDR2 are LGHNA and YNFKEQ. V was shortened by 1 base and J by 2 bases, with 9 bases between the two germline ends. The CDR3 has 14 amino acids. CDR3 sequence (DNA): TGTGCCAGCAGCCAAGGGCTCCGAACCTACGAGCAGTACTTC. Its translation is CASSQGLRTYEQYF.

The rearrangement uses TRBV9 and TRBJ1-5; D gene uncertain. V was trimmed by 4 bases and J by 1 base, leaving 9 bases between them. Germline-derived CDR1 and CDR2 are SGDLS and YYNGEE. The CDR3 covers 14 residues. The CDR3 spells CASSPDGSNQPQHF. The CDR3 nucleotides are TGTGCCAGCAGCCCTGACGGGAGCAATCAGCCCCAGCATTTT.

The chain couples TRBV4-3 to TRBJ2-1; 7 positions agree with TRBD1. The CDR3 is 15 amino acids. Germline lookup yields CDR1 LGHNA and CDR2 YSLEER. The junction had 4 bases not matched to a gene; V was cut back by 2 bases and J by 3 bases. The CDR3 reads CASSQYRGNYNEQFF. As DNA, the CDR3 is TGCGCCAGCAGCCAATACAGGGGAAACTACAATGAGCAGTTCTTC.

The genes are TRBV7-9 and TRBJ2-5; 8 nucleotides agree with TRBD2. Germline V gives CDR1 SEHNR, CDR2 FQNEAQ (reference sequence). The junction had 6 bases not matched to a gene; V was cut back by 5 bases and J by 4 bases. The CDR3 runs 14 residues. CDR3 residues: CASSPAGVTETQYF. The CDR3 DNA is TGTGCCAGCAGCCCAGCGGGAGTGACAGAGACCCAGTACTTC.

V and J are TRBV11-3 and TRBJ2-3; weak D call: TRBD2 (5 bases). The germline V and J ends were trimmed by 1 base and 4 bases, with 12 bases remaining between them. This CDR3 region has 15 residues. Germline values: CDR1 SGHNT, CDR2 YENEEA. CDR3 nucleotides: TGTGCCAGCAGCTTAGGTGGGAGTAGTGCAGATACGCAGTATTTT. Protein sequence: CASSLGGSSADTQYF.

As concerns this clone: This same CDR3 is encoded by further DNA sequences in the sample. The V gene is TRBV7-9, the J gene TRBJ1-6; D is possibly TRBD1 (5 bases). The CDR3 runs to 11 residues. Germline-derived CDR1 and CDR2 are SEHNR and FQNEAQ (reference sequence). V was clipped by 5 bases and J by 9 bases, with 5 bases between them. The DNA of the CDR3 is TGTGCCAGCAGCAGGGGTTCACCCCTCCACTTT. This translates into CASSRGSPLHF.

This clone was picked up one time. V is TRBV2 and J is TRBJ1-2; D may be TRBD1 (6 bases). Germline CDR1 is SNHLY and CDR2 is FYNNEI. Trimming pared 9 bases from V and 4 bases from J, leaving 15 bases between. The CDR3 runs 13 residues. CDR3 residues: CARNQGLGYGYTF. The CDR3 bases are TGTGCCAGGAACCAGGGGCTGGGCTATGGCTACACCTTC. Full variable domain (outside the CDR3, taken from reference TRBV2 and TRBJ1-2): EPEVTQTPSHQVTQMGQEVILRCVPISNHLYFYWYRQILGQKVEFLVSFYNNEISEKSEIFDDQFSVERPDGSNFTLKIRSTKLEDSAMYFCARNQGLGYGYTFGSGTRLTVV.

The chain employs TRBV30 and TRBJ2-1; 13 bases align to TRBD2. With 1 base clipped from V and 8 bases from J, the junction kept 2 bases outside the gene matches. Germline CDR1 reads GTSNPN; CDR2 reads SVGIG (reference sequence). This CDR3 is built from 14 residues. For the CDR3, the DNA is TGTGCCTGGAGTGCGGGGACTAGCGGGGATGAGCAGTTCTTC. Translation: CAWSAGTSGDEQFF.

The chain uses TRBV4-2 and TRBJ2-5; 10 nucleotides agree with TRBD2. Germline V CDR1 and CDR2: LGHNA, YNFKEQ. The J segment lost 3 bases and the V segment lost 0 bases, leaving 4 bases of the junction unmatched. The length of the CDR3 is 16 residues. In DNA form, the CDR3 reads TGTGCCAGCAGCCAAGATTTTAGCGGGGGGAAAGAGACCCAGTACTTC. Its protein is CASSQDFSGGKETQYF.